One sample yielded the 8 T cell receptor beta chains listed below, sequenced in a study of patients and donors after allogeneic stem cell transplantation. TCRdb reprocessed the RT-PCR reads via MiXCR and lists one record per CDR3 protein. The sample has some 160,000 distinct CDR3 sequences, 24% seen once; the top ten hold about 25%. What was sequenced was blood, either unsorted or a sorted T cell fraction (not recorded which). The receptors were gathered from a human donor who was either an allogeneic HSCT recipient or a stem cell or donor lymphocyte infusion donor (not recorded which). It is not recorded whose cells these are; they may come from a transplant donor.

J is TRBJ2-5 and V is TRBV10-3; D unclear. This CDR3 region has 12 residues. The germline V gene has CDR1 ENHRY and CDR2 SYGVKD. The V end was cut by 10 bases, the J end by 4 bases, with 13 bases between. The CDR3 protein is CATRGGSETQYF. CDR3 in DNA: TGTGCCACTCGCGGCGGATCAGAGACCCAGTACTTC.

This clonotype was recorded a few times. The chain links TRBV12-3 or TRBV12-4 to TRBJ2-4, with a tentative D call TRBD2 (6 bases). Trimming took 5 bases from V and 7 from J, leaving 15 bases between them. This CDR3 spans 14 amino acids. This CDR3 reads CASSHLEGSNIQYF. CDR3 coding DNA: TGTGCCAGCAGTCATCTGGAGGGGTCCAACATTCAGTACTTC.

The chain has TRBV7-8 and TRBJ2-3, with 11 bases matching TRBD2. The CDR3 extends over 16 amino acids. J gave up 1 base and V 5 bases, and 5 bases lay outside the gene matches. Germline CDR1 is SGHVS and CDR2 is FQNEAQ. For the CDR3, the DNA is TGTGCCAGCAGCCGACTTAGCGGGAGGGGCACAGATACGCAGTATTTT. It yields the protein CASSRLSGRGTDTQYF.

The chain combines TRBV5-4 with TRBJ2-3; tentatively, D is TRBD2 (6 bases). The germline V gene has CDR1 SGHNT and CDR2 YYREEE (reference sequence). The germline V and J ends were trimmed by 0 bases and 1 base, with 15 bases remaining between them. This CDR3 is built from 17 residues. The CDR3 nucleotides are TGTGCCAGCAGCTTGGAACCGGGACTCTCGCGCACAGATACGCAGTATTTT. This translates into CASSLEPGLSRTDTQYF.

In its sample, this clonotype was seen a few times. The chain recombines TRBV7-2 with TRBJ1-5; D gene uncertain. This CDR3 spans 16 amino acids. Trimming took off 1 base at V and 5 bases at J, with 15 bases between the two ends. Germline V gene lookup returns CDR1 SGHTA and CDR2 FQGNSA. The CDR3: CASSLVSGRSYQPQHF. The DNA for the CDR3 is TGTGCCAGCAGCTTAGTGTCTGGCAGGTCTTATCAGCCCCAGCATTTT.

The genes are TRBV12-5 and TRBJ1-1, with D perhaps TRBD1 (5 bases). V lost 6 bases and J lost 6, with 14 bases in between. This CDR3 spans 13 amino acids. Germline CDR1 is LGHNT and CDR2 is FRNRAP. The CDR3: CASGTGARSEAFF. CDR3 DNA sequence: TGTGCTAGTGGCACCGGGGCAAGGTCTGAAGCTTTCTTT.

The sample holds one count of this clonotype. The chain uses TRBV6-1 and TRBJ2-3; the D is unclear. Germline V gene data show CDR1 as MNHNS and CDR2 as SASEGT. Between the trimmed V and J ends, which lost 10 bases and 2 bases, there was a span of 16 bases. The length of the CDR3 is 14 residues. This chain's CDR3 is CATATAIFTDTQYF. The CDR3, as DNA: TGTGCCACCGCGACGGCGATCTTCACAGATACGCAGTATTTT.

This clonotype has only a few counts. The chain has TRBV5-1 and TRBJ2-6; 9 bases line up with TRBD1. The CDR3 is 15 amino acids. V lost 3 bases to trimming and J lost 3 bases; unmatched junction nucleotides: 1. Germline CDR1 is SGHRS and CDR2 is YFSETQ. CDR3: CASSWTGDGANVLTF. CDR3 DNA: TGCGCCAGCAGCTGGACAGGGGATGGGGCCAACGTCCTGACTTTC.